This paragraph covers one T cell receptor beta chain sequence. The length of the CDR3 is 16 residues. Germline lookup yields CDR1 MNHNS and CDR2 SASEGT. Deletions cut 1 base from V and 12 bases from J, with 23 bases between. These data are taken from a study of CD4 and CD8 cells across lung adenocarcinoma regions. TCRdb re-called the PCR reads with MiXCR, one entry per CDR3 protein. This sample has about 19,000 distinct CDR3 sequences; roughly half occur once, and the top ten carry roughly a quarter. Donors had localized lung adenocarcinoma, a non-small cell lung cancer. The J gene is TRBJ2-3, the V gene TRBV6-1; D uncertain. Sequenced input: CD8+ T cells from the center of a lung tumor. The clonotype comes from a female donor with lung adenocarcinoma. The CD4 and CD8 labels of this study may be unreliable. CDR3 nucleotide sequence: TGTGCCAGCAGTGAAGAGGCGCGAGGAGCCAAAAACACTCAGTATTTT. This codes for CASSEEARGAKNTQYF.